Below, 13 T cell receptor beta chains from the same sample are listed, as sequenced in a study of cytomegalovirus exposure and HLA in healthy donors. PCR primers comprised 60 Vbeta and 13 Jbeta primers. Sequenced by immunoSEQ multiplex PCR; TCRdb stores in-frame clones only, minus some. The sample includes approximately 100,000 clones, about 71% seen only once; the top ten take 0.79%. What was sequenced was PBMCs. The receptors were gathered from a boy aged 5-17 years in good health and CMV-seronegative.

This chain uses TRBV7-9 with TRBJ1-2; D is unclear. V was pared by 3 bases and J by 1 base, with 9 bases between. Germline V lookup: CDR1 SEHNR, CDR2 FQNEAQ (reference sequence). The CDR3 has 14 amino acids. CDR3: CASSFVPSNYGYTF. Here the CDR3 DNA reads TGTGCCAGCAGCTTCGTCCCCAGTAACTATGGCTACACCTTC.

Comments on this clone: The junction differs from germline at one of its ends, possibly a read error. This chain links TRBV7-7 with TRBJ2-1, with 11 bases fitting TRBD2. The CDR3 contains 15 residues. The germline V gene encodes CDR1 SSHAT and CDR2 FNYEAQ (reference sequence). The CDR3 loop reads CASSQTSGRPNEQFF. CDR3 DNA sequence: TGTGCTAGCAGCCAAACTAGCGGGAGACCCAATGAGCAGTTCTTC.

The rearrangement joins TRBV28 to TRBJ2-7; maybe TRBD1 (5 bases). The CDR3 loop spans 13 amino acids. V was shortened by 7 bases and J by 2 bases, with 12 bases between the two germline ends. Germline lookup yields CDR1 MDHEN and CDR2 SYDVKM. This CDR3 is CASNPDSAYEQYF. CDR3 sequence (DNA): TGTGCCAGCAATCCCGACAGCGCCTACGAGCAGTACTTC.

For the CDR3, the DNA is TGCGCCAGCAGCGAAGCCGGGACAGGGATCTCCTACGAGCAGTACTTC. Its protein product is CASSEAGTGISYEQYF. V is TRBV4-1 and J is TRBJ2-7; 9 bases map to TRBD1. Losses at the gene ends were 5 bases for V and 0 bases for J; bases not matched to a gene: 8. Germline loops: CDR1 MGHRA, CDR2 YSYEKL. This CDR3 spans 16 amino acids.

The CDR3: CATKQGENTEAFF. The DNA of the CDR3 is TGTGCCACCAAACAGGGAGAGAACACTGAAGCTTTCTTT. The chain couples TRBV10-3 to TRBJ1-1, with D possibly matching TRBD1 (6 bases). The CDR3 runs 13 residues. Germline lookup yields CDR1 ENHRY and CDR2 SYGVKD. Trimming shortened V by 10 bases and J by 1 base, and 13 bases separated the two germline ends.

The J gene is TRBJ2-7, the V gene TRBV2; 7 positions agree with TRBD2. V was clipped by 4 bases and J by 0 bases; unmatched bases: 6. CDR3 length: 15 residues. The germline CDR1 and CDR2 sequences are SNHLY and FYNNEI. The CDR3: CASSASGRSSYEQYF. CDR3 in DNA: TGTGCCAGCAGTGCTAGCGGTAGAAGCTCCTACGAGCAGTACTTC. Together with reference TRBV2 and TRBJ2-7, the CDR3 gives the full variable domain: EPEVTQTPSHQVTQMGQEVILRCVPISNHLYFYWYRQILGQKVEFLVSFYNNEISEKSEIFDDQFSVERPDGSNFTLKIRSTKLEDSAMYFCASSASGRSSYEQYFGPGTRLTVT.

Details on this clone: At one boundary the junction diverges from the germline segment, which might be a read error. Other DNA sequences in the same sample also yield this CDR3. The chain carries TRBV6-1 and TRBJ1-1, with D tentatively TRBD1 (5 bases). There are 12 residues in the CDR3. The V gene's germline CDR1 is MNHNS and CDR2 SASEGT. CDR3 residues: CASRNRNTEAFF. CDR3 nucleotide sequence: TGTGCCAGCAGGAACAGGAACACTGAAGCGTTCTTT.

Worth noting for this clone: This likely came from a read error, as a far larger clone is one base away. The CDR3: CTSSYSTGVGNTIYF. The CDR3 bases are TGTACCAGCAGTTACTCGACAGGGGTTGGAAACACCATATATTTT. The genes are TRBV6-5 and TRBJ1-3; 8 nucleotides agree with TRBD1. Germline-derived CDR1 and CDR2 are MNHEY and SVGAGI. The CDR3 loop spans 15 amino acids.

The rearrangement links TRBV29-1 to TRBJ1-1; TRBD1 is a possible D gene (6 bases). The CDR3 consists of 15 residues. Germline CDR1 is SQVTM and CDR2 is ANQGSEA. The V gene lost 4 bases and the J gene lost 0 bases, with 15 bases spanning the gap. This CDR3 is CSVVGQTFMNTEAFF. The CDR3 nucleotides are TGCAGCGTTGTCGGACAGACCTTCATGAACACTGAAGCTTTCTTT.

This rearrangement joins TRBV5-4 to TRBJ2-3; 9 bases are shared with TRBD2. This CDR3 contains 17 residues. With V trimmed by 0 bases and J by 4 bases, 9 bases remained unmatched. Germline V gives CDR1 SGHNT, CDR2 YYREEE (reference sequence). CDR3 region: CASSLGSGGPYADTQYF. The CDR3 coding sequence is TGTGCCAGCAGCTTGGGTAGCGGGGGACCCTACGCAGATACGCAGTATTTT.

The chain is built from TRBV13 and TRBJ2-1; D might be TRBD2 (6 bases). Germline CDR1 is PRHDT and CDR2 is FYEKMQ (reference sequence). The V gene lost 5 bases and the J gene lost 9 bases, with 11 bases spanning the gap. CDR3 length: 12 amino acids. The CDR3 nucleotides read TGTGCCAGCAGCCCCGGCGGGGTTGAGCAGTTCTTC. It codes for CASSPGGVEQFF.

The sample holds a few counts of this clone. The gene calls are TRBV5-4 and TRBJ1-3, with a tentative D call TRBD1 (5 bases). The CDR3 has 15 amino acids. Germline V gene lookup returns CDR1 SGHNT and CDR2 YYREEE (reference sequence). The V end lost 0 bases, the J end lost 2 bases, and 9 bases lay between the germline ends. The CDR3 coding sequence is TGTGCCAGCAGCTTGGATGGGGCAGCTGGAAACACCATATATTTT. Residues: CASSLDGAAGNTIYF.

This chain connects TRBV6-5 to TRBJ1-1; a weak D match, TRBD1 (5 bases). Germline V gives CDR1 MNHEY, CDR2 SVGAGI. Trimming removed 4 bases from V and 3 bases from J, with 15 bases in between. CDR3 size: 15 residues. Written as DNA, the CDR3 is TGTGCCAGCAGTTCGGGGGTACTAAGGGACACTGAAGCTTTCTTT. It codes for CASSSGVLRDTEAFF.